This TCR beta chain came from a study of blood T cell repertoires in COVID-19. About the study: PBMCs, B-cell-depleted T cells, or T cells were the source of the cDNA or gDNA that made up the material.

Germline V lookup: CDR1 MNHNY, CDR2 SVGAGI (reference sequence). V lost 2 bases and J lost 6, with 8 bases in between. There are 12 residues in the CDR3. Original analysis: Amplified reference gene primers provided the basis for estimating nucleated cell counts. TCRdb's copy holds only in-frame clones and misses some; the assay was immunoSEQ multiplex PCR. V, J and clone size reflect that table, while D and trimming were determined from the DNA. The sample has around 56,000 clones; roughly 80% are singletons. Sequenced sample: peripheral blood. This clonotype was sampled from a woman in her fifties or sixties with active or convalescent COVID-19. This chain uses TRBV6-6 with TRBJ2-7; D uncertain. CDR3 sequence: CASSYQLGEQYF. As DNA, the CDR3 is TGTGCCAGCAGTTACCAGCTAGGCGAGCAGTACTTC.